This T cell receptor beta chain came from a study of Ad26.COV2.S vaccination and SARS-CoV-2 variants. Study summary: Of the COV1001 trial arms, the Ad26.COV2.S arm included the donor.

The treatment here: 19 received Ad26.COV2.S at low or high dose, single or two shots; 5 received placebo; per-sample allocation not given. Each sample was drawn 63 days after the first injection (of vaccine or placebo). Ad26.COV2.S expressed prefusion-stabilized spike from the original Wuhan strain. Sequencing was performed with immunoSEQ multiplex PCR; in TCRdb, only in-frame clones are kept and a portion is missing. This table holds some 500,000 clones, 75% to 90% found once. General study results and limits: Spike-specific CD8+ and CD4+ T cell responses reportedly showed substantial breadth after vaccination.

Details on this clone: What it binds is not known.

Sequenced material: peripheral blood, taken in a trial of Ad26.COV2.S vaccine versus placebo. This TCR derives from a person between 18 and 59 years old who received the Ad26.COV2.S COVID-19 vaccine or a placebo.

CDR3 sequence: CASSIVSGLGDSPLHF. The CDR3 DNA reads TGTGCCAGTAGTATTGTGAGTGGGCTGGGGGATTCACCCCTCCACTTT. This chain links TRBV19 with TRBJ1-6, with a possible D match to TRBD1 (5 bases). The germline V and J ends were trimmed by 3 bases and 8 bases, with 17 bases remaining between them. The CDR3 consists of 16 residues. Germline V gene lookup returns CDR1 LNHDA and CDR2 SQIVND (reference sequence). Full variable domain (rest looked up from reference TRBV19 and TRBJ1-6): DGGITQSPKYLFRKEGQNVTLSCEQNLNHDAMYWYRQDPGQGLRLIYYSQIVNDFQKGDIAEGYSVSREKKESFPLTVTSAQKNPTAFYLCASSIVSGLGDSPLHFGNGTRLTVT.